This entry features one T cell receptor beta chain sequence. This entry is derived from a study of blood T cell repertoires in COVID-19. At the level of the study: Acute-phase and convalescent COVID-19 samples originated in the United States, Italy and Spain. T cells, B-cell-depleted T cells, or PBMCs supplied cDNA or gDNA.

CDR1 and CDR2 from the germline V gene are SGHVS and FQNEAQ. CDR3 length: 16 amino acids. V was clipped by 2 bases and J by 2 bases; unmatched bases: 5. In the authors' workflow: Using reference gene primer amplification, nucleated cell counts were estimated. Assay used: immunoSEQ multiplex PCR; TCRdb lists only in-frame clones, some missing. V and J calls and clone size are given by that table; D and trimming were obtained from the DNA. The sample has some 130,000 clones; roughly 90% are singletons. The sequencing input was peripheral blood. The TCR was taken from a man between 50 and 59 years old with active or convalescent COVID-19. The rearrangement uses TRBV7-8 and TRBJ1-5; 8 bases match TRBD1. The CDR3 is CASSLFPGQGNQPQHF. As DNA, the CDR3 is TGTGCCAGCAGCTTATTCCCGGGACAGGGCAATCAGCCCCAGCATTTT.